This passage covers 9 T cell receptor beta chains from one sample sequenced in a study of OX40 agonist ivuxolimab in advanced cancers. Sequencing was performed with immunoSEQ multiplex PCR; in TCRdb, only in-frame clones are kept and a portion is missing. Of approximately 96,000 clones detected, about 90% appear once; the ten largest clones hold around 1.5%. Sample: CD4+ or CD8+ T cells sorted from blood, taken in a trial of the OX40 agonist ivuxolimab. These receptors were obtained from an adult with an advanced solid tumor such as melanoma, head and neck, liver or kidney cancer.

V is TRBV4-3 and J is TRBJ2-5; 8 bases agree with TRBD2. Matching the DNA end better, TRBJ2-7 makes the J call doubtful. This CDR3 region has 18 residues. Germline CDR1 LGHNA, CDR2 YSLEER. CDR3 DNA: TGCGCCAGCAGCCAAGATGATACCTCGGGGACTAGGCACTACGAGCAGTACTTC. It specifies CASSQDDTSGTRHYEQYF.

The chain has TRBV25-1 and TRBJ2-3, with D uncertain. The germline gives CDR1 MGHDK, CDR2 SYGVNS. V lost 5 bases and J lost 3, with 9 bases in between. The CDR3 has 13 residues. The CDR3: CASSPQSTDTQYF. The DNA for the CDR3 is TGTGCCAGCAGTCCCCAGTCGACAGATACGCAGTATTTT.

This chain uses TRBV28 with TRBJ2-7; 12 bases align to TRBD2. The germline CDR1 and CDR2 sequences are MDHEN and SYDVKM. This CDR3 comprises 15 residues. V was clipped by 5 bases and J by 5 bases; unmatched bases: 7. CDR3 coding DNA: TGTGCCAGCAGTCCCAGCCTAGCGGGAGGGCACGAGCAGTACTTC. Amino acids: CASSPSLAGGHEQYF. Filled out from reference TRBV28 and TRBJ2-7, the complete variable domain reads DVKVTQSSRYLVKRTGEKVFLECVQDMDHENMFWYRQDPGLGLRLIYFSYDVKMKEKGDIPEGYSVSREKKERFSLILESASTNQTSMYLCASSPSLAGGHEQYFGPGTRLTVT.

The V call is TRBV7-6, the J call TRBJ2-7; the D is unclear. CDR3 size: 14 residues. V gave up 4 bases and J gave up 0 bases, with 10 bases separating them. Germline V gene data show CDR1 as SGHVS and CDR2 as FNYEAQ. The CDR3: CASSSSRSSYEQYF. DNA of the CDR3: TGTGCCAGCAGCTCGTCCAGGAGCTCCTACGAGCAGTACTTC.

The genes are TRBV7-6 and TRBJ2-2; TRBD2 aligns across 7 bases. The CDR3 totals 17 residues. V lost 4 bases to trimming and J lost 0 bases; unmatched junction nucleotides: 8. CDR1 is SGHVS and CDR2 is FNYEAQ in the germline V gene. The CDR3 reads CASSSRPSGSNTGELFF. The CDR3 coding sequence is TGTGCCAGCAGCTCGAGACCTAGCGGATCGAACACCGGGGAGCTGTTTTTT. Full variable domain (outside the CDR3, taken from reference TRBV7-6 and TRBJ2-2): GAGVSQSPRYKVTKRGQDVALRCDPISGHVSLYWYRQALGQGPEFLTYFNYEAQQDKSGLPNDRFSAERPEGSISTLTIQRTEQRDSAMYRCASSSRPSGSNTGELFFGEGSRLTVL.

This clone occurred a few times. The chain employs TRBV2 and TRBJ1-5; perhaps TRBD1 as D (5 bases). Germline V CDR1 and CDR2: SNHLY, FYNNEI. CDR3 length: 17 residues. The V end lost 6 bases, the J end lost 1 base, and 19 bases lay between the germline ends. CDR3 nucleotide sequence: TGTGCCAGCAGCGTATCAGGATGGGGGTTGAGCAATCAGCCCCAGCATTTT. This codes for CASSVSGWGLSNQPQHF.

The chain joins TRBV2 to TRBJ1-1; D may be TRBD1 (5 bases). There are 15 residues in the CDR3. Trimming left V 7 bases short and J 0 bases short, with 15 bases between. The germline gives CDR1 SNHLY, CDR2 FYNNEI. The CDR3 region is CASILGRFMNTEAFF. In DNA form, the CDR3 reads TGTGCCAGCATACTGGGGCGGTTCATGAACACTGAAGCTTTCTTT.

V is TRBV30 and J is TRBJ1-3; D not certain. This CDR3 spans 15 amino acids. Germline V gene lookup returns CDR1 GTSNPN and CDR2 SVGIG (reference sequence). The V end was cut by 0 bases, the J end by 0 bases, with 9 bases between. CDR3 DNA sequence: TGTGCCTGGAGTGTTCGACGGTACTCTGGAAACACCATATATTTT. It codes for CAWSVRRYSGNTIYF. Variable domain in full (rest from reference TRBV30 and TRBJ1-3): SQTIHQWPATLVQPVGSPLSLECTVEGTSNPNLYWYRQAAGRGLQLLFYSVGIGQISSEVPQNLSASRPQDRQFILSSKKLLLSDSGFYLCAWSVRRYSGNTIYFGEGSWLTVV.

The count of this clone is one. CDR3 loop: CASRDASYEQYF. DNA for the CDR3: TGTGCCAGCCGGGACGCTTCCTACGAGCAGTACTTC. This chain connects TRBV6-5 to TRBJ2-7; D assignment may be TRBD1 or TRBD2 (5 bases each). The CDR3 consists of 12 residues. The V gene's germline CDR1 is MNHEY and CDR2 SVGAGI. The V gene lost 8 bases and the J gene lost 1 base, with 9 bases spanning the gap.